This paragraph covers one T cell receptor (beta chain) sequence. Antigen unknown. The entry originates in a study of regulatory dendritic cells for organ transplantation. Clones were sequenced by immunoSEQ multiplex PCR, and TCRdb holds only the in-frame ones, with some missing. The table shows approximately 10,000 clones, with about two thirds occurring only once. Allogeneic regulatory or mature dendritic cells were co-cultured for 5 days with CFSE-labeled sorted T cells at 1:10. The source is a human donor in good health. The specimen was naive CD4+ T cells from blood cultured with dendritic cells. Subset described: CD45RA+ naive T cells.

The CDR3 region has the DNA TGTGCCAGCAGGGGTTTCGGGGGGGCCGCAGATACGCAGTATTTT. This translates into CASRGFGGAADTQYF. The chain joins TRBV2 to TRBJ2-3; 8 nucleotides match TRBD2. Germline loops: CDR1 SNHLY, CDR2 FYNNEI. J lost 4 bases, V lost 6 bases, and 9 bases had no gene match. This CDR3 spans 15 amino acids.